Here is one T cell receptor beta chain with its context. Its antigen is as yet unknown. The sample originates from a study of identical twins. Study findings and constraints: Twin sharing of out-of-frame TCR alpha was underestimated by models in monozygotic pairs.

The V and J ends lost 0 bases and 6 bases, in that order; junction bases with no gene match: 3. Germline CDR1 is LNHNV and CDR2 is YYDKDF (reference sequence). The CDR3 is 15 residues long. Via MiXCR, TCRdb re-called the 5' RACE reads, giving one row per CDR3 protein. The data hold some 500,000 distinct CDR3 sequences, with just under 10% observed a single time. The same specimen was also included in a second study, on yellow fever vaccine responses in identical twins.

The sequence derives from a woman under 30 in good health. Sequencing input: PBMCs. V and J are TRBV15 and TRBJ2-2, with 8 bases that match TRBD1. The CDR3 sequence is CATSRDQQGAGELFF. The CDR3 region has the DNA TGTGCCACCAGCAGAGATCAACAGGGGGCCGGGGAGCTGTTTTTT. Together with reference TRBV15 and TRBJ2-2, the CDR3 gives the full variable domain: DAMVIQNPRYQVTQFGKPVTLSCSQTLNHNVMYWYQQKSSQAPKLLFHYYDKDFNNEADTPDNFQSRRPNTSFCFLDIRSPGLGDTAMYLCATSRDQQGAGELFFGEGSRLTVL.